The 4 T cell receptor beta chains reported below all come from one sample, sequenced in a study of CD8+CD57+ T cells in acquired aplastic anemia. Patients sequenced had flow cytometry evidence of CD8+CD57+ cell expansion. The template used for profiling TCR beta VDJ and CDR3 was genomic DNA. A single record per CDR3 protein comes from TCRdb applying MiXCR to the reads. This sample has about 160,000 distinct CDR3 sequences, with around 48% found just once. Sequenced sample: sorted CD4+, CD8+, or CD8+CD57+ T cells (not recorded which) from PBMCs. Source of these receptors: a human donor with aplastic anemia.

The chain combines TRBV7-8 with TRBJ1-1; D possibly corresponds to TRBD1 (5 bases). In germline, CDR1 is SGHVS, CDR2 FQNEAQ. CDR3 length: 15 amino acids. V lost 1 base and J 1 base, leaving 10 bases between the germline ends. CDR3 amino acids: CASSLGQIKNTEAFF. CDR3 nucleotide sequence: TGTGCCAGCAGCTTAGGACAGATTAAGAACACTGAAGCTTTCTTT.

The chain recombines TRBV19 with TRBJ2-1, with D perhaps matching TRBD2 (5 bases). The CDR3 has 15 residues. Trimming stripped 2 bases from V and 3 bases from J, with 11 bases between. CDR1 and CDR2 (germline): LNHDA, SQIVND (reference sequence). The CDR3 spells CASSISLAVYNEQFF. The CDR3 DNA sequence: TGTGCCAGTAGTATAAGTCTAGCCGTCTACAATGAGCAGTTCTTC.

On this clonotype: A much larger clone lies one base from this, so it may be a read error. The chain combines TRBV5-1 with TRBJ1-4; D gene ambiguous. The germline V gene has CDR1 SGHRS and CDR2 YFSETQ. CDR3 length: 14 amino acids. Trimming removed 4 bases from V and 8 bases from J, with 15 bases in between. DNA for the CDR3: TGCGCCAGCAGCCCTGGCACTTTGGGGGAAAAACTGTTTTTT. Protein product: CASSPGTLGEKLFF.

The rearrangement joins TRBV29-1 to TRBJ1-3, with 7 bases that match TRBD1. CDR1 is SQVTM and CDR2 is ANQGSEA in the germline V gene. The J segment lost 3 bases and the V segment lost 1 base, leaving 6 bases of the junction unmatched. The CDR3 spans 15 residues. DNA of the CDR3: TGCAGCGTTGAAGCGCCAGGGGGAGATGGAAACACCATATATTTT. Its translation is CSVEAPGGDGNTIYF.